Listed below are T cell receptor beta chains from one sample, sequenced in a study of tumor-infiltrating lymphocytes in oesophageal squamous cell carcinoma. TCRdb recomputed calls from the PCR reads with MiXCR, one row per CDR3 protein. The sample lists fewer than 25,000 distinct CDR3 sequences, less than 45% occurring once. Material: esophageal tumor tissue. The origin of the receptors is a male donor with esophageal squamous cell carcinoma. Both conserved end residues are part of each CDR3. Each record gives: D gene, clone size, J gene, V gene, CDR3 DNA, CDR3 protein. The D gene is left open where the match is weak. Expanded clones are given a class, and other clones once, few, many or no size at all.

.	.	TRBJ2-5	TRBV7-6	TGTGCCAGCAGCTCCGAATGGGAGACCCAGTACTTC	CASSSEWETQYF
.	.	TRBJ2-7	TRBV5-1	TGCGCCAGCAGCTTGGAGGTAACTAGTGTCTCCTACGAGCAGTACTTC	CASSLEVTSVSYEQYF
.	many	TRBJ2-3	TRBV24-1	TGTGCCACCAGTGTCGGGGGCTGGGCAGATACGCAGTATTTT	CATSVGGWADTQYF
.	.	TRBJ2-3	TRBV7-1	TGTGCCAGCAACCGCGGGGCTAGCACAGATACGCAGTATTTT	CASNRGASTDTQYF
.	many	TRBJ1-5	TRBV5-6	TGTGCCAGCAAGCGGGGCGGGACTAGCAATCAGCCCCAGCATTTT	CASKRGGTSNQPQHF
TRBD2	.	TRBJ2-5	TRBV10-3	TGTGCCATCGGTAGCGGGAGGGAAAGCACCGGGGAGCTGTACTTC	CAIGSGRESTGELYF
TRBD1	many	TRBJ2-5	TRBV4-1	TGCGCCAGCAGCCAAACTAGGACAGGGTACCAAGAGACCCAGTACTTC	CASSQTRTGYQETQYF
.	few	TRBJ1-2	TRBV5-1	TGCCCACGGGGCGGGAACTATGGCTACACCTTC	CPRGGNYGYTF
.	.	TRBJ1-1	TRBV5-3	TGTGCCAGCAGCTTACAGCTAATGAACACTGAAGCTTTCTTT	CASSLQLMNTEAFF
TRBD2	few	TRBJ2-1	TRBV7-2	TGTGCCAGCAGCTTCTCGGGGGGAAACAATGAGCAGTTCTTC	CASSFSGGNNEQFF
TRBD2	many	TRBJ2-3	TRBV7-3	TGTGCCAGCAGCTTATGGGGCGGGAGCCTCACAGATACGCAGTATTTT	CASSLWGGSLTDTQYF
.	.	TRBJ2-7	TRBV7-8	TGTGCCAGCAGCCCGAGGACGGTGGGAGCCTACGAGCAGTACTTC	CASSPRTVGAYEQYF
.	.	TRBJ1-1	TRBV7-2	TGTGCCAGCAGCCCTAGTAGTAGGGGGGGTACTGAAGCTTTCTTT	CASSPSSRGGTEAFF
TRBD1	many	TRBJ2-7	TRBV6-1	TGTGCCAGCAGAAAACAGGGGGCAGGCTACGAGCAGTACTTC	CASRKQGAGYEQYF
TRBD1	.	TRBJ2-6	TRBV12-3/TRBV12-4	TGTGCCAGCAGTTTGACAGGGGGCGACTCTGGGGCCAACGTCCTGACTTTC	CASSLTGGDSGANVLTF